Below, 3 T cell receptor beta chains from the same sample are listed, as sequenced in a study of tumor-infiltrating lymphocytes in primary liver carcinoma. Starting material of 400 to 600 ng total RNA yielded TCR beta cDNA via a constant-region primer. Library construction for TCR beta comprised three nested multiplex PCR rounds performed with slightly modified ARM-PCR. Forward primers for TRBV1-TRBV30 and a C-beta reverse primer served the first two PCR rounds, at about 10 cycles each. One entry per CDR3 protein, called by TCRdb with MiXCR from the multiplex PCR reads. The sample holds more than 70,000 distinct CDR3 sequences; approximately 70% are singletons and the top ten take approximately 26%. Extraction of RNA together with DNA used about 17-34 mg of unsorted bulk tissue. The sequenced sample was tumor-adjacent normal liver tissue. These receptor sequences come from a man in his forties with primary liver carcinoma and hepatitis B virus infection.

The gene calls are TRBV5-5 and TRBJ1-5; 7 bases line up with TRBD1. In germline, CDR1 is SGHKS, CDR2 YYEKEE (reference sequence). The trim removed 9 bases at V and 0 bases at J, leaving 12 bases unmatched. This CDR3 has 16 amino acids. CDR3 region: CATSSGQTISNQPQHF. The CDR3 nucleotides read TGTGCCACTAGCTCGGGACAGACGATTAGCAATCAGCCCCAGCATTTT. The full variable domain, its missing parts supplied by reference TRBV5-5 and TRBJ1-5, is DAGVTQSPTHLIKTRGQQVTLRCSPISGHKSVSWYQQVLGQGPQFIFQYYEKEERGRGNFPDRFSARQFPNYSSELNVNALLLGDSALYLCATSSGQTISNQPQHFGDGTRLSIL.

About this clonotype: One junction end disagrees with the germline gene, perhaps due to a read error. The chain links TRBV4-2 to TRBJ1-2; D perhaps matches TRBD1 (6 bases). Germline CDR1 is LGHNA and CDR2 is YNFKEQ. This CDR3 contains 13 residues. Here the CDR3 reads CASRQDTGSGYTF. The DNA of the CDR3 is TGTGCCAGCCGCCAAGATACAGGGTCTGGCTACACCTTC.

This clonotype was recorded a few times. Its ends do not fully match the called genes, so a read error is possible. V gene TRBV28 combines with J gene TRBJ2-6, with D maybe TRBD2 (6 bases). This CDR3 comprises 17 residues. Looked up from germline, CDR1 is MDHEN and CDR2 is SYDVKM. The CDR3 protein is CAGRDSDGLSGANVLTF. The CDR3 bases are TGTGCCGGCAGGGACTCGGACGGACTCTCTGGGGCCAACGTCCTGACTTTC.